This is a list of T cell receptor beta chains from one sample in a study of regulatory T cells in long-lasting Graves disease. TCRdb recomputed calls from the multiplex PCR reads with MiXCR, one row per CDR3 protein. The sample records about 380,000 distinct CDR3 sequences, about a sixth being singletons. Sequences were derived from peripheral blood mononuclear cells (PBMCs), sampled at new diagnosis, from a patient treated with antithyroid drugs. Every receptor here comes from a female donor with Graves disease. The CDR3 runs from the conserved cysteine through the conserved F or W. D genes are given only for firm matches. Size tells how often a clone was seen (once, few, many) or the class of an expanded clone, and some rows leave it out.

CDR3nt,CDR3aa,v_gene,abundance,j_gene,d_gene
TGCAGTGCTAGCTCCTGGGACCCACAAAGACGCAATGAGCAGTTCTTC,CSASSWDPQRRNEQFF,TRBV20-1,many,TRBJ2-1,-
TGTGCCAGCAGCCTAGAGGGGGGCAGCTCTGGGGCCAACGTCCTGACTTTC,CASSLEGGSSGANVLTF,TRBV13,many,TRBJ2-6,-
TGTGCCAGCATCAACGAAGGGGGAACTGGGGCCAACGTCCTGACTTTC,CASINEGGTGANVLTF,TRBV6-1,many,TRBJ2-6,-
TGCGCCAGCAGCCGTATGGTTTCGCATCGGACTAGCGTCCTTTCCTACGAGCAGTACTTC,CASSRMVSHRTSVLSYEQYF,TRBV4-3,-,TRBJ2-7,TRBD2
TGTGCTAGTGGTCCTGGACAGGGTCGGGATGAGCAGTTCTTC,CASGPGQGRDEQFF,TRBV12-5,-,TRBJ2-1,TRBD1
TGTGCCAGCACTAAGGGGGACAGGGGAGGCAATGAGCAGTTCTTC,CASTKGDRGGNEQFF,TRBV6-2/TRBV6-3,many,TRBJ2-1,TRBD1
TGTGCCAGCGCGGTCGGGGGAGGGAACGAGCAGTACTTC,CASAVGGGNEQYF,TRBV6-2/TRBV6-3,many,TRBJ2-7,TRBD2
TGTGCCAGCAGAGGTCTCAGGGGGACTCTAACGTCTAGCACAGATACGCAGTATTTT,CASRGLRGTLTSSTDTQYF,TRBV11-2,many,TRBJ2-3,-
TGTGCCAGCAGTGAAGATAGCGGGGGGAAATACAATGAGCAGTTCTTC,CASSEDSGGKYNEQFF,TRBV6-1,many,TRBJ2-1,TRBD2
TGTGCCTGGAGGCGAGCGGGAGTCTCCTACAATGAGCAGTTCTTC,CAWRRAGVSYNEQFF,TRBV30,many,TRBJ2-1,TRBD2
TGTGCCAGCAGTCCCAGGGGGCTGGTGACTGAAGCTTTCTTT,CASSPRGLVTEAFF,TRBV27,many,TRBJ1-1,TRBD1
TGTGCCAGCAGTGAACAGGGGGTCGGCGGGGAGCTGTTTTTT,CASSEQGVGGELFF,TRBV2,-,TRBJ2-2,TRBD1
TGCGCCAGCAGCCAAGTTCGGGGCACGGTGGCTTTCTTT,CASSQVRGTVAFF,TRBV4-1,many,TRBJ1-1,-
TGCGCCAGCAGCCAAGATTTGGGAAACCCGACCTACGAGCAGTACTTC,CASSQDLGNPTYEQYF,TRBV4-3,many,TRBJ2-7,-
TGCAGTGGCTCTAAAGGCAATGAGCAGTTCTTC,CSGSKGNEQFF,TRBV20-1,few,TRBJ2-1,-
TGTGCCATCCGCCAGCCACGGACGGGTTGGAGCGAGCAGTACTTC,CAIRQPRTGWSEQYF,TRBV10-3,many,TRBJ2-7,-
TGCAGTGCTTCCACCGGGGGTCCTTCTTCCTACGAGCAGTACTTC,CSASTGGPSSYEQYF,TRBV20-1,-,TRBJ2-7,-
TGTGCCAGCAGTTTGAAACTAGCGGGGATATGGCAGTACTTC,CASSLKLAGIWQYF,TRBV27,few,TRBJ2-7,TRBD2
TGTGCCAGCAGCTTAGCGGCAATGGGACATACCCCCTCCTATAGCACAGATACGCAGTATTTT,CASSLAAMGHTPSYSTDTQYF,TRBV7-9,many,TRBJ2-3,-
TGTGCCAGCAGCAGACACCGGGGGCAAGAGACCCAGTACTTC,CASSRHRGQETQYF,TRBV7-2,many,TRBJ2-5,-
TGTGCCAGCAGCTTAGGAGCCCCGGGACTAGCGGGCCAAGAGACCCAGTACTTC,CASSLGAPGLAGQETQYF,TRBV7-2,few,TRBJ2-5,TRBD2
TGTGCCAGCAGCTCCAGGACGGACCCCACCTCTGGAAACACCATATATTTT,CASSSRTDPTSGNTIYF,TRBV7-9,-,TRBJ1-3,-
TGTGCCAGCAGCTTGGTGGGCGTTGCTCCGGGGGTGGGAGATACGCAGTATTTT,CASSLVGVAPGVGDTQYF,TRBV5-8,many,TRBJ2-3,-
TGCGCCAGCAGCCGACTGCTATTAGGAGGGACAGGGCAAGCGGGAGACCCCTACGAGCAGTACTTC,CASSRLLLGGTGQAGDPYEQYF,TRBV4-1,once,TRBJ2-7,-